This T cell receptor beta chain was sequenced for a study of chemoradiotherapy in HPV16-positive cancers. Profiled with immunoSEQ multiplex PCR; TCRdb holds only in-frame clones, not every one. The profile shows about 30,000 clones, about 91% of them singletons. The sequenced sample was blood, obtained from a patient who underwent chemoradiotherapy. The source of this sequence is a human donor with HPV-associated anogenital cancer.

The CDR3 DNA follows: TGTGCCAGCAGCTTATCGGAGGGCTCCTACGAGCAGTACTTC. Amino acids: CASSLSEGSYEQYF. The rearrangement joins TRBV7-9 to TRBJ2-7, with a weak D call TRBD2 (6 bases). The V gene's germline CDR1 is SEHNR and CDR2 FQNEAQ (reference sequence). CDR3 size: 14 residues. V lost 2 bases and J lost 0, with 8 bases in between.